A single sample is the source of the 20 T cell receptor beta chains below, sequenced in a study of T cells expressing NK-cell markers. Reprocessing the 5' RACE reads, TCRdb reports a single entry for every CDR3 protein and omits DNA. This sample carries around 260,000 distinct CDR3 sequences, with roughly 4.2% going to the ten biggest clones. The sequenced sample was blood T cells: a sorted CD56 or NKG2C T cell subset, CD4+ or CD8+ T cells, or bulk PBMC T cells (not recorded which). The receptors were gathered from a woman between 18 and 70 years old in good health.

CDR3 amino acids: CASSLAVRTQPQHF. The chain has TRBV7-2 and TRBJ1-5. The CDR3 contains 14 residues. Germline V CDR1 and CDR2: SGHTA, FQGNSA.

The CDR3 reads CSARVPASNEQFF. This chain connects TRBV20-1 to TRBJ2-1. CDR3 length: 13 amino acids. Per the germline V gene, CDR1 is DFQATT and CDR2 is SNEGSKA (reference sequence).

The J gene is TRBJ2-2, the V gene TRBV14. Germline CDR1 SGHDN, CDR2 FVKESK. The CDR3 runs to 16 residues. The CDR3 sequence: CASSPRGPMNTGELFF.

The chain combines TRBV5-1 with TRBJ2-4; the D call from TCRdb, TRBD1, cannot be confirmed without DNA. CDR1 and CDR2 (germline): SGHRS, YFSETQ. The CDR3 is made up of 16 amino acids. The CDR3 spells CASSPPAGGAKNIQYF.

The gene calls are TRBV10-2 and TRBJ2-3; TCRdb designates TRBD2, a call that cannot be tested without DNA. The CDR3 is 12 residues long. Germline CDR1 WSHSY, CDR2 SAAADI. CDR3 sequence reads: CASRALGDTQYF.

The chain couples TRBV6-1 to TRBJ2-1; the D call of TRBD1 rests on TCRdb alone, since no DNA is present to check it. The germline V gene encodes CDR1 MNHNS and CDR2 SASEGT. CDR3 size: 14 residues. CDR3 in amino acids: CACSWGQGADEQFF.

The chain carries TRBV29-1 and TRBJ2-5; lacking DNA, the TRBD2 call made by TCRdb goes unchecked. There are 15 residues in the CDR3. The germline CDR1 and CDR2 sequences are SQVTM and ANQGSEA. CDR3 sequence reads: CSGNPLAGLGETQYF.

CDR3 residues: CSARDGGVDTQYF. V is TRBV20-1 and J is TRBJ2-3; the D call from TCRdb, TRBD1, cannot be confirmed without DNA. The germline V gene encodes CDR1 DFQATT and CDR2 SNEGSKA (reference sequence). The CDR3 runs 13 residues.

This chain links TRBV4-3 with TRBJ2-5; lacking DNA, the TRBD1 call made by TCRdb goes unchecked. The CDR3 length is 17 residues. From germline, CDR1 is LGHNA and CDR2 YSLEER. CDR3 residues: CASSQGYKFGGSETQYF.

CDR3 sequence reads: CASSPNTYNEQFF. The chain combines TRBV7-3 with TRBJ2-1. CDR3 length equals 13 residues. Germline loops: CDR1 SGHTA, CDR2 FQGTGA.

The chain couples TRBV25-1 to TRBJ2-7. The germline gives CDR1 MGHDK, CDR2 SYGVNS. This CDR3 region has 13 residues. CDR3 in amino acids: CASSDSYGWEQYF.

The J gene is TRBJ2-2, the V gene TRBV7-9; TCRdb proposes TRBD1, but this gene call is untestable without DNA. CDR3 size: 14 residues. Germline V CDR1 and CDR2: SEHNR, FQNEAQ (reference sequence). CDR3: CASSSPTDTGELFF.

The genes are TRBV6-1 and TRBJ1-1; TCRdb's D gene call, TRBD1, goes unchecked for lack of DNA. Germline V gene lookup returns CDR1 MNHNS and CDR2 SASEGT. This CDR3 has 16 residues. CDR3 loop: CASTKFRTGLNTEAFF.

J is TRBJ1-1 and V is TRBV29-1; TCRdb's D gene call, TRBD1, goes unchecked for lack of DNA. The CDR3 extends over 14 amino acids. Germline CDR1 SQVTM, CDR2 ANQGSEA. The CDR3: CSVAPGTGGTEAFF. Full variable domain (rest looked up from reference TRBV29-1 and TRBJ1-1): SAVISQKPSRDICQRGTSLTIQCQVDSQVTMMFWYRQQPGQSLTLIATANQGSEATYESGFVIDKFPISRPNLTFSTLTVSNMSPEDSSIYLCSVAPGTGGTEAFFGQGTRLTVV.

The chain recombines TRBV20-1 with TRBJ2-1; TCRdb reports TRBD2, a call that lacks DNA to check it against. Germline loops: CDR1 DFQATT, CDR2 SNEGSKA (reference sequence). CDR3 size: 12 residues. The CDR3 spells CSVSSGWNEQFF.

The genes are TRBV30 and TRBJ2-7; TCRdb lists TRBD1, though no DNA is available to test this call. The CDR3 is 13 amino acids. Germline V lookup: CDR1 GTSNPN, CDR2 SVGIG (reference sequence). CDR3: CARSGTEAYEQYF.

The chain combines TRBV7-2 with TRBJ1-1. Germline values: CDR1 SGHTA, CDR2 FQGNSA. The CDR3 sequence is 14 residues long. The CDR3 reads CASSLRPINTEAFF.

The chain has TRBV11-2 and TRBJ2-2. This CDR3 is built from 13 residues. Germline assignment: CDR1 SGHAT and CDR2 FQNNGV. This CDR3 reads CASSLEAAGELFF.

The V and J genes are TRBV20-1 and TRBJ2-2. Germline V gene lookup returns CDR1 DFQATT and CDR2 SNEGSKA (reference sequence). The CDR3 spans 13 residues. The CDR3 loop is CSASRGITGELFF.

The chain joins TRBV12-3 or TRBV12-4 to TRBJ2-5; TCRdb's D call, TRBD1, is unchecked because there is no DNA. The CDR3 length is 15 residues. The CDR3 loop is CASSSSGRGQETQYF.